This T cell receptor beta chain is drawn from a study of naive and memory T cell subsets (TCRdb year 2017). Broadly, across the study: An open-source, UMI-based TCR alpha and beta sequencing pipeline was applied to sorted naive and memory peripheral blood T cell subsets. IgG serology results and the functional CMV T cell responses were in complete agreement. RNA was DNase-treated and reverse transcribed with TCR constant-region primers, mostly using SuperScript III.

Libraries were made using UMI-ligation and nested PCR. An equimolar mix of two oligonucleotides covering both TRBC1 and TRBC2 was used as the beta constant-region primer. Four rounds of PCR, combining the SP2 primer with nested alpha and beta constant-region primers, were used to amplify the ligated cDNA. A single-stranded oligonucleotide bearing the SP2 primer plus a 12-nucleotide UMI was ligated onto the 3' end of the cDNA by T4 RNA ligase 1. The ligation reaction was incubated at 16°C for roughly 18-25 hours. To avoid over-amplification, PCR2 was usually performed as a SYBR Green qPCR and halted once a predetermined threshold was reached. All purifications after the first were performed with Agencourt AMPure XP magnetic beads. Library amounts were measured by Qubit and library quality was assessed on a TapeStation, where the main peak was expected at around 650 bp. Pooled libraries were sequenced on an Illumina MiSeq using v2 2x251 paired-end kits, and typically roughly 0.95-2.1 million reads were obtained per sample. Libraries were pooled at approximately 3.6 nM per sample, and about 4.5-7.5% PhiX was added to improve cluster recognition. Turning to the authors' computational methods: FASTQ reads processed by Demultiplexor were assigned V and J genes by Decombinator through tag matching that tolerated a single base-pair mismatch. By using UMIs, Collapsinator corrected both sequencing errors and the frequency errors caused by PCR heterogeneity. CDR3Translator translated TCRs and extracted CDR3s from the conserved cysteine to the FGXG phenylalanine, flagging non-productive sequences. Repertoires were subsampled to equal numbers of UMI-defined TCRs before Gini, Shannon entropy and inverse Simpson indices were calculated. Clonotype abundance distributions were fitted to a power law by maximum likelihood within the linear range. For one naive CD8 sample, the pipeline and MIGEC produced similar UMI counts, unique TCR numbers and clonal distributions. In one analysis, naive TCRs that were also found in any memory subset of the same donor were excluded from the naive repertoire. A set of some 7,600 CMV-associated CDR3 sequences, compiled from VDJdb and a published dataset, was used to search the repertoires. TCRdb trimmed public reads at Q25 via fastp, called clones via MiXCR and kept in-frame beta chains. Each entry merges the rows of one CDR3 protein and shows their most common DNA and genes. The V and J calls and clone size come from TCRdb's table, not from the authors' own analysis. This sample is represented by tens of thousands of distinct CDR3 sequences; about 11% of them were singletons. Of the sample, just over 0.13% falls within the top ten clones.

From the second PCR step on, the TCR alpha and beta chain libraries were amplified in separate reactions. The CMV status of each donor was determined by measuring IFNgamma production from CD4+ T cells after fresh PBMCs had been stimulated overnight with CMV viral lysate. Miltenyi beads were used first to positively select CD4 T cells, and CD8 T cells were then positively selected from the CD4-negative fraction. After staining for CD3, CD4, CD8, CD45RA, CD27 and a live/dead dye, cells were sorted on a BD Aria II into four subsets based on CD45RA and CD27. Blood was obtained from a few healthy volunteers, and the blood from each volunteer was fractionated into CD4 and CD8 T cells and subsequently into four differentiation subsets. Around 110 ml of peripheral blood was taken from each donor, and PBMC were separated by density-gradient centrifugation on Ficoll-Paque PLUS. Sorted cells were lysed in RLT buffer, after which RNA was extracted using a Qiagen RNeasy kit and stored at -80 degrees C.

The sample holds a few counts of this clonotype. Its antigen has not been determined. No per-base quality is available; no much larger clone lies one base away. Trimming takes 3 bases from V and 7 bases from J, and the germline ends sit 21 bases apart. As encoded in the germline V gene (reference sequence), CDR1 is LGHDT while CDR2 is YNNKEL. From the cysteine up to the phenylalanine, the CDR3 has a length of 16 residues. The kept DNA is CDR3 alone, 48 bases in frame from the first base. The research as a whole found: A few larger clonotypes were found in naive repertoires, especially CD8, and these larger clonotypes were possibly memory cells re-expressing CD45RA. A clonotype was defined as a single alpha or beta chain sequence rather than as a paired alpha/beta receptor. In both CD4 and CD8 cells, a rise in Gini index and a fall in Shannon and inverse Simpson diversity were observed from naive through CM, EM and EMRA. Once error correction was done, more than 85% of naive TCR sequences showed up just once, which made the naive abundance distributions much steeper than those of the memory subsets. The repertoire findings for the naive and memory subsets could not be validated against a ground truth because none was available. TCR abundance followed a power law with an exponent that was different for naive and memory subsets but consistent across the three individuals. RNA-based TCR counts may be affected by expression changes linked to T cell activation and differentiation.

The sequence links TRBV3-1 to TRBJ1-1, with no confidently assigned D gene. The clonotype comes from a human donor in good health. The sample taken for sequencing was naive CD4+ T cells from blood. The sample's cell subset or site label, in plain terms: naive T cells, CD45RA high CD27+. In nucleotides, the sequence is TGTGCCAGCAGCCAGAGTCATGACCTAGAGGCTTATGAAGCTTTCTTT. Its product reads: CASSQSHDLEAYEAFF.